The following is a T cell receptor beta chain sequence with its context. This entry belongs to a study of cytomegalovirus exposure and HLA in healthy donors. Overall study: A prior study identified approximately 120 million unique TCR beta sequences from about 179 million T cells. Inside one of the first data releases sat roughly 80 million unique TCRs taken from HLA-typed donors.

Use of 60 Vbeta and 13 Jbeta primers characterized the PCR. Generated by immunoSEQ multiplex PCR, the TCRdb table keeps only in-frame clones and is missing some. The sample lists roughly 100,000 clones; 81% were seen once. In germline, CDR1 is MDHEN, CDR2 SYDVKM. V was trimmed by 6 bases and J by 1 base, leaving 9 bases between them. CDR3 size: 13 residues. This chain uses TRBV28 with TRBJ1-1; D gene uncertain. Sequenced input: PBMCs. The receptor was derived from a man aged 40-49 years in good health and CMV-seropositive. CDR3 in amino acids: CASRTPANTEAFF. The CDR3 DNA reads TGTGCCAGCAGGACTCCAGCGAACACTGAAGCTTTCTTT.